This entry lists 31 T cell receptor beta chains sequenced from one sample in a study of shared clonotypes between healthy human individuals. TCRdb's copy holds only in-frame clones and misses some; the assay was immunoSEQ multiplex PCR. The sample contains approximately 2.5 million clones, more than 80% of which appear only once. Sample: naive CD4+ T cells sorted from blood. As to subset: CD45RA+ positively selected. These receptors came from a man aged 18 to 35 in good health.

The J gene is TRBJ1-6, the V gene TRBV6-1; 7 nucleotides agree with TRBD1. Trimming cost V 2 bases and J 6 bases; bases outside gene matches: 4. Looked up from germline, CDR1 is MNHNS and CDR2 is SASEGT. CDR3 length: 15 residues. In DNA form, the CDR3 reads TGTGCCAGCAGTGAACTCGGGACAGTTAATTCACCCCTCCACTTT. Translating gives CASSELGTVNSPLHF.

The chain has TRBV6-6 and TRBJ1-1; no definite D call. The CDR3 consists of 14 residues. V was trimmed by 2 bases and J by 0 bases, leaving 7 bases between them. Germline CDR1 MNHNY, CDR2 SVGAGI (reference sequence). CDR3 nucleotide sequence: TGTGCCAGCAGTTACGGGGAGATGAACACTGAAGCTTTCTTT. Translating gives CASSYGEMNTEAFF.

The genes are TRBV7-8 and TRBJ1-4; no clear D gene. The CDR3 spans 15 residues. Germline CDR1 is SGHVS and CDR2 is FQNEAQ. Trimming cost V 2 bases and J 0 bases, with 7 bases left between them. The CDR3 spells CASSLLSTTNEKLFF. The CDR3 DNA sequence: TGTGCCAGCAGCTTATTGTCCACAACTAATGAAAAACTGTTTTTT.

The chain recombines TRBV21-1 with TRBJ2-7; TRBD2, the table's D call, was not compared with the DNA. TRBV21-1 represents a pseudogene. This CDR3 is built from 18 residues. CDR3: CASRYFLGKSGPVVEQYF. CDR3 nucleotides: TGTGCCAGCAGATACTTCTTGGGTAAGAGCGGGCCTGTGGTCGAGCAGTACTTC.

Of note for this clone: The sample contains more than one DNA sequence encoding this CDR3. The chain links TRBV2 to TRBJ2-3; TRBD1 aligns across 8 bases. The CDR3 spans 14 residues. Germline loops: CDR1 SNHLY, CDR2 FYNNEI. V gave up 3 bases and J gave up 3 bases; unmatched junction bases: 2. The CDR3 nucleotides are TGTGCCAGCAGTGACAGGGGGCGGACAGATACGCAGTATTTT. It is translated as CASSDRGRTDTQYF.

The rearrangement uses TRBV9 and TRBJ2-7, with D maybe TRBD2 (5 bases). The CDR3 sequence is 14 residues long. Trimming pared 3 bases from V and 2 bases from J, leaving 12 bases between. Per germline, CDR1 SGDLS and CDR2 YYNGEE. The CDR3 coding sequence is TGTGCCAGCAGCGAAGGACTTATTGCCTACGAGCAGTACTTC. Translating it yields CASSEGLIAYEQYF.

The V call is TRBV6-1, the J call TRBJ2-1; possibly TRBD2 for D (6 bases). Trimming stripped 3 bases from V and 9 bases from J, with 9 bases between. The CDR3 spans 12 residues. From germline, CDR1 is MNHNS and CDR2 SASEGT. CDR3 sequence (DNA): TGTGCCAGCAGTGAGGACTATGGTGAGCAGTTCTTC. Its protein product is CASSEDYGEQFF.

DNA for the CDR3: TGTGCCAGCAGTTCGTCGGTGCGGCCAGATACGCAGTATTTT. Its protein product is CASSSSVRPDTQYF. The V and J genes are TRBV6-5 and TRBJ2-3; D remains ambiguous. V lost 4 bases to trimming and J lost 4 bases, with 12 bases between them. CDR1 is MNHEY and CDR2 is SVGAGI in the germline V gene. The CDR3 loop spans 14 amino acids.

Comment on this clone: Distinct nucleotide sequences in the sample also encode this CDR3. The V gene is TRBV11-2, the J gene TRBJ2-5, with D possibly TRBD2 on 5 matching bases. V lost 1 base and J lost 5, with 14 bases in between. The CDR3 has 15 amino acids. Germline lookup yields CDR1 SGHAT and CDR2 FQNNGV. DNA of the CDR3: TGTGCCAGCAGCTTAGGGGTAGGCCGCGGGGAGACCCAGTACTTC. It yields the protein CASSLGVGRGETQYF.

This clone was observed once. V usage is TRBV27 and J usage is TRBJ2-1, with TRBD2 identical over 9 bases. CDR1 MNHEY and CDR2 SMNVEV come from the germline V gene (reference sequence). CDR3 size: 18 residues. Losses at the gene ends were 3 bases for V and 0 bases for J; bases not matched to a gene: 9. The CDR3 nucleotides are TGTGCCAGCAGTTTCCAGACTAGCGGCAAAAGCTCCTACAATGAGCAGTTCTTC. It specifies CASSFQTSGKSSYNEQFF.

V and J are TRBV10-3 and TRBJ1-6; 7 nucleotides agree with TRBD1. Losses at the gene ends were 10 bases for V and 10 bases for J; bases not matched to a gene: 10. Per germline, CDR1 ENHRY and CDR2 SYGVKD. The CDR3 sequence is 13 residues long. CDR3 coding DNA: TGTGCCACCAGACAGGGAAAGGAGTCACCCCTCCACTTT. Amino acids: CATRQGKESPLHF.

The chain is built from TRBV19 and TRBJ2-7; no clear D. Trimming took off 4 bases at V and 1 base at J, with 11 bases between the two ends. Germline V gene data show CDR1 as LNHDA and CDR2 as SQIVND (reference sequence). The CDR3 is 14 residues long. This CDR3 reads CASSSNPFSYEQYF. The DNA for the CDR3 is TGTGCCAGTAGTAGTAACCCTTTTTCCTACGAGCAGTACTTC.

The V call is TRBV18, the J call TRBJ1-2, with D unclear. CDR1 and CDR2 from the germline V gene are KGHSH and LQKENI. Trimming pared 2 bases from V and 0 bases from J, leaving 7 bases between. CDR3 length equals 14 residues. The CDR3 DNA reads as TGTGCCAGCTCACCAGAAGACGCTAACTATGGCTACACCTTC. This gives the protein CASSPEDANYGYTF. Supplemented by reference TRBV18 and TRBJ1-2, the full variable domain reads NAGVMQNPRHLVRRRGQEARLRCSPMKGHSHVYWYRQLPEEGLKFMVYLQKENIIDESGMPKERFSAEFPKEGPSILRIQQVVRGDSAAYFCASSPEDANYGYTFGSGTRLTVV.

The genes are TRBV29-1 and TRBJ2-1; the match to TRBD2 covers 11 bases. V was pared by 7 bases and J by 12 bases, with 11 bases of the junction left unmatched. This CDR3 comprises 13 residues. Per the germline V gene, CDR1 is SQVTM and CDR2 is ANQGSEA. In DNA form, the CDR3 reads TGCAGCGCCGGCCTAGCGGGAGGCGATGGGCAGTTCTTC. This gives the protein CSAGLAGGDGQFF.

The V gene is TRBV2, the J gene TRBJ1-1, with 8 bases fitting TRBD1. The J segment lost 4 bases and the V segment lost 5 bases, leaving 6 bases of the junction unmatched. The V gene's germline CDR1 is SNHLY and CDR2 FYNNEI. The CDR3 is 14 residues long. In nucleotides, the CDR3 is TGTGCCAGCAGTCGCCAGGGGGCGAGCACTGAAGCTTTCTTT. Translation: CASSRQGASTEAFF.

Only a few counts were recorded for this clone. The chain combines TRBV15 with TRBJ1-4; the D is unclear. Per the germline V gene, CDR1 is LNHNV and CDR2 is YYDKDF (reference sequence). The CDR3 runs to 12 residues. Between the trimmed V and J ends, which lost 0 bases and 15 bases, there was a span of 11 bases. In DNA form, the CDR3 reads TGTGCCACCAGCAGAGATAAGCAGGTTGTGTTTTTT. Its protein product is CATSRDKQVVFF. The full variable domain, with the rest looked up from reference TRBV15 and TRBJ1-4, is DAMVIQNPRYQVTQFGKPVTLSCSQTLNHNVMYWYQQKSSQAPKLLFHYYDKDFNNEADTPDNFQSRRPNTSFCFLDIRSPGLGDTAMYLCATSRDKQVVFFGSGTQLSVL.

J is TRBJ1-3 and V is TRBV11-2; D remains ambiguous. V was pared by 5 bases and J by 0 bases, with 14 bases between. Germline CDR1 reads SGHAT; CDR2 reads FQNNGV. This CDR3 is 16 amino acids long. This CDR3 reads CASSEWARNSGNTIYF. The CDR3 DNA sequence: TGTGCCAGCAGCGAATGGGCCAGGAACTCTGGAAACACCATATATTTT.

The V gene is TRBV5-4, the J gene TRBJ1-1, with D possibly TRBD1 on 5 matching bases. The germline gives CDR1 SGHNT, CDR2 YYREEE (reference sequence). This CDR3 comprises 15 residues. Between the trimmed V and J ends, which lost 0 bases and 5 bases, there was a span of 14 bases. CDR3 sequence (DNA): TGTGCCAGCAGCTTGGCCGGGGGGAAAGTAACTGAAGCTTTCTTT. Its protein product is CASSLAGGKVTEAFF.

The chain carries TRBV7-9 and TRBJ2-1; TRBD2 matches 13 bases. The V segment lost 3 bases and the J segment 6 bases; nucleotides outside the gene matches: 2. Germline V gene sequence: CDR1 SEHNR, CDR2 FQNEAQ (reference sequence). This CDR3 has 15 residues. CDR3 residues: CASSLGLAGTNEQFF. The CDR3 nucleotides read TGTGCCAGCAGCTTGGGACTAGCGGGAACCAATGAGCAGTTCTTC.

This rearrangement joins TRBV7-9 to TRBJ2-7, with 9 bases matching TRBD1. This CDR3 comprises 13 residues. Germline V CDR1 and CDR2: SEHNR, FQNEAQ (reference sequence). After removal of 2 bases from V and 11 bases from J, the junction contained 7 bases not matched to a gene. The CDR3 region has the DNA TGTGCCAGCAGCTTACTGGGACAGGGAGCAAAGTACTTC. Protein sequence: CASSLLGQGAKYF.

The chain joins TRBV6-1 to TRBJ2-1; a possible D gene is TRBD1 (6 bases). The CDR3 runs 12 residues. CDR1 MNHNS and CDR2 SASEGT come from the germline V gene. V lost 8 bases and J lost 4, with 9 bases in between. CDR3 DNA: TGTGCCAGCGAGGACAGATACAATGAGCAGTTCTTC. It is translated as CASEDRYNEQFF.

The J gene is TRBJ1-1, the V gene TRBV4-1; no reliable D call. The CDR3 length is 15 residues. Germline loops: CDR1 MGHRA, CDR2 YSYEKL. The V and J ends lost 2 bases and 8 bases respectively, with 18 bases between them. CDR3 sequence reads: CASSQRPAGGPEAFF. The CDR3 DNA reads as TGCGCCAGCAGCCAACGCCCAGCAGGCGGGCCCGAAGCTTTCTTT.

A single count supports this clone. Germline and junction disagree at one end, which may indicate a read error. The J gene is TRBJ2-5, the V gene TRBV6-1, with D maybe TRBD1 (5 bases). This CDR3 is built from 15 residues. Germline-derived CDR1 and CDR2 are MNHNS and SASEGT. The CDR3 DNA is TGTGCCAGCAGAGAAGGGTGGGCAGGGCAAGAGACCCAGTACTTC. Amino acids: CASREGWAGQETQYF.

This chain links TRBV19 with TRBJ1-4; 9 positions agree with TRBD1. J gave up 4 bases and V 2 bases, and 2 bases lay outside the gene matches. Per germline, CDR1 LNHDA and CDR2 SQIVND (reference sequence). The CDR3 length is 15 residues. The CDR3 DNA reads TGTGCCAGTAGTATAACGGGACAGGGTAATGAAAAACTGTTTTTT. This encodes CASSITGQGNEKLFF.

This clone was counted once. The rearrangement joins TRBV5-1 to TRBJ1-1; no firm D call. The CDR3 is made up of 17 amino acids. V lost 1 base to trimming and J lost 1 base, with 17 bases between them. The germline V gene encodes CDR1 SGHRS and CDR2 YFSETQ. The chain's CDR3 is CASSLTPGGWENTEAFF. The CDR3 nucleotides read TGCGCCAGCAGCTTGACCCCAGGTGGATGGGAGAACACTGAAGCTTTCTTT.

The V call is TRBV5-1, the J call TRBJ2-7; possibly TRBD1 for D (6 bases). CDR3 length: 16 amino acids. Trimming took off 4 bases at V and 1 base at J, with 18 bases between the two ends. The germline V gene encodes CDR1 SGHRS and CDR2 YFSETQ. CDR3 in amino acids: CASSPQVAGASYEQYF. CDR3 DNA sequence: TGCGCCAGCAGCCCCCAAGTAGCAGGGGCATCCTACGAGCAGTACTTC.

CDR3 region: CASSLSGVSSYNSPLHF. The CDR3 coding sequence is TGTGCCAGCAGTTTGAGCGGTGTTAGCTCCTATAATTCACCCCTCCACTTT. The chain recombines TRBV28 with TRBJ1-6; no reliable D call. Trimming removed 3 bases from V and 0 bases from J, with 12 bases in between. CDR3 length: 17 amino acids. CDR1 and CDR2 from the germline V gene are MDHEN and SYDVKM. Full variable domain (missing parts from reference TRBV28 and TRBJ1-6): DVKVTQSSRYLVKRTGEKVFLECVQDMDHENMFWYRQDPGLGLRLIYFSYDVKMKEKGDIPEGYSVSREKKERFSLILESASTNQTSMYLCASSLSGVSSYNSPLHFGNGTRLTVT.

The chain joins TRBV5-4 to TRBJ2-1, with D possibly matching TRBD2 (5 bases). The CDR3 has 16 amino acids. CDR1 SGHNT and CDR2 YYREEE come from the germline V gene (reference sequence). The V end lost 4 bases, the J end lost 4 bases, and 18 bases lay between the germline ends. CDR3 loop: CASSSRSTSGYNEQFF. CDR3 DNA sequence: TGTGCCAGCAGCAGCCGTTCCACTTCGGGGTACAATGAGCAGTTCTTC. Combining the CDR3 with reference TRBV5-4 and TRBJ2-1 gives the whole variable domain ETGVTQSPTHLIKTRGQQVTLRCSSQSGHNTVSWYQQALGQGPQFIFQYYREEENGRGNFPPRFSGLQFPNYSSELNVNALELDDSALYLCASSSRSTSGYNEQFFGPGTRLTVL.

The J gene is TRBJ1-2, the V gene TRBV19, with 8 bases lining up with TRBD1. Germline lookup yields CDR1 LNHDA and CDR2 SQIVND (reference sequence). V gave up 5 bases and J gave up 3 bases; unmatched junction bases: 5. This CDR3 region has 14 residues. This chain's CDR3 is CASSRTGTHYGYTF. The CDR3 nucleotides read TGTGCCAGTAGTCGGACAGGGACTCACTATGGCTACACCTTC.

The chain joins TRBV4-2 to TRBJ1-5; D gene unclear. The CDR3 has 15 amino acids. The V and J ends lost 0 bases and 1 base respectively, with 7 bases between them. The germline gives CDR1 LGHNA, CDR2 YNFKEQ. The CDR3 bases are TGTGCCAGCAGCCAAGATAGAGCAAGCAATCAGCCCCAGCATTTT. Translation: CASSQDRASNQPQHF.

The chain recombines TRBV15 with TRBJ1-2; D not certain. Germline loops: CDR1 LNHNV, CDR2 YYDKDF (reference sequence). This CDR3 has 13 amino acids. The V gene lost 0 bases and the J gene lost 4 bases, with 6 bases spanning the gap. The CDR3 DNA reads as TGTGCCACCAGCAGAGAGGCAGGCTATGGCTACACCTTC. Residues: CATSREAGYGYTF.